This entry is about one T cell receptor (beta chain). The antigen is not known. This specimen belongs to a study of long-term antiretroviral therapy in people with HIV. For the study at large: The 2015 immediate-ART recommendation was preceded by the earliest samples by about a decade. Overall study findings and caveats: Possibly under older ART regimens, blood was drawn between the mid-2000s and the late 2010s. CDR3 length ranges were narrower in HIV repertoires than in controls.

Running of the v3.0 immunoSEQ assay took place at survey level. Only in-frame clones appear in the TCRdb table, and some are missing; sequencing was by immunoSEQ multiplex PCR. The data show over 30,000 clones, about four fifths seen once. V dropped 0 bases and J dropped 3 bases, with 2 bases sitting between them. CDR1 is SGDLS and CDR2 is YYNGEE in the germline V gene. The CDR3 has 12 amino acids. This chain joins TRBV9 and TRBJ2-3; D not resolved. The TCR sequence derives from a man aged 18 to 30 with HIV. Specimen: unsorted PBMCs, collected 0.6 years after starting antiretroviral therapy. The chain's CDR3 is CASSVVTDTQYF. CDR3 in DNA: TGTGCCAGCAGCGTAGTTACAGATACGCAGTATTTT.